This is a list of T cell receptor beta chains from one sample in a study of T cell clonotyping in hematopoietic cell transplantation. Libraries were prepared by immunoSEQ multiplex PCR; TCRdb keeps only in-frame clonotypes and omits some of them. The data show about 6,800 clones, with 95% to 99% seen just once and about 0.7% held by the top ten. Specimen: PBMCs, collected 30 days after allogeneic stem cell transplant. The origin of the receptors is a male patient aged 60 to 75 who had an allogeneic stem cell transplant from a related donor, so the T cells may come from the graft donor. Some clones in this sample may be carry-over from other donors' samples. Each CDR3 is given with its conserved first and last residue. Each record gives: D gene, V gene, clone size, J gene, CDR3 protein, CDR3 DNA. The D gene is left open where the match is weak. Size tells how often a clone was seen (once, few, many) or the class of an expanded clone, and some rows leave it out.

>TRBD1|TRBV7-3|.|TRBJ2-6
CASSPGQGADSGANVLTF
TGTGCCAGCAGCCCCGGACAGGGGGCGGACTCTGGGGCCAACGTCCTGACTTTC
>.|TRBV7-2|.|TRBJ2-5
CASSLGSERPQETQYF
TGTGCCAGCAGCTTAGGATCGGAGAGACCTCAAGAGACCCAGTACTTC
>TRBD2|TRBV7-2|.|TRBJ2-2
CASSSPRGGVAGELFF
TGTGCCAGCAGCTCCCCTCGCGGGGGTGTCGCCGGGGAGCTGTTTTTT
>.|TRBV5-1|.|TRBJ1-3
CASSGDSRTIYF
TGCGCCAGCAGCGGTGACAGTCGCACCATATATTTT
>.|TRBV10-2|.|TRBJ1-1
CASSESTRAFF
TGCGCCAGCAGTGAGTCGACTCGGGCTTTCTTT
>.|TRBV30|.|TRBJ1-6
CAWEGQVNSPLHF
TGTGCCTGGGAGGGGCAGGTGAATTCACCCCTCCACTTT
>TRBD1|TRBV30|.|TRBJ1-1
CAWSVGQGAFF
TGTGCCTGGAGTGTAGGACAGGGGGCTTTCTTT
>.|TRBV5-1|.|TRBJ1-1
CASSPGGVVGTEAFF
TGCGCCAGCAGCCCGGGGGGCGTGGTGGGCACTGAAGCTTTCTTT
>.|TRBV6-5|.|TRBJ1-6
CASSDGQEWAPLHF
TGTGCCAGCAGTGACGGGCAGGAGTGGGCACCCCTCCACTTT
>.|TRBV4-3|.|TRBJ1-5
CASSQDIWGAQPQHF
TGCGCCAGCAGCCAAGATATTTGGGGGGCGCAGCCCCAGCATTTT
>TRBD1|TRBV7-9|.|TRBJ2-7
CASAPVLGQASYEQYF
TGTGCCAGCGCTCCGGTTCTGGGACAGGCCTCTTACGAGCAGTACTTC
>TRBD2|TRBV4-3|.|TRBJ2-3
CASSRVSGASTDTQYF
TGCGCCAGCAGCAGGGTTAGCGGGGCTAGCACAGATACGCAGTATTTT
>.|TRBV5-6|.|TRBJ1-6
CASSLIQGNSPLHF
TGTGCCAGCAGCTTGATTCAGGGGAATTCACCCCTCCACTTT
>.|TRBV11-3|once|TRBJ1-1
CASSLISNTEAFF
TGTGCCAGCAGCTTAATTTCGAACACTGAAGCTTTCTTT
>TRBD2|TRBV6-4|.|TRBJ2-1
CASSAGSGGNEQFF
TGTGCCAGCAGTGCGGGTAGCGGGGGCAATGAGCAGTTCTTC
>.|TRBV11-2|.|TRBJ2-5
CASSSGPNKQETQYF
TGTGCCAGCAGCTCGGGACCGAATAAACAAGAGACCCAGTACTTC
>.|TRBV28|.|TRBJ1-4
CASSPAGEKLFF
TGTGCCAGCAGTCCGGCAGGTGAAAAACTGTTTTTT
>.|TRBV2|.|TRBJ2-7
CASSDDWGEQYF
TGTGCCAGCAGTGACGACTGGGGAGAGCAGTACTTC
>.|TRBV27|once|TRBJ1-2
CASRNQGNYGYTF
TGTGCCAGCAGAAACCAGGGGAACTATGGCTACACCTTC
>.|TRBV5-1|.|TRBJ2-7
CASSLAGPDAEQYF
TGCGCCAGCAGCTTGGCCGGCCCTGACGCCGAGCAGTACTTC
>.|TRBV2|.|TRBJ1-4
CASTGDPATNEKLFF
TGTGCCAGCACCGGGGACCCTGCAACTAATGAAAAACTGTTTTTT
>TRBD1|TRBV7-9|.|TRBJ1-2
CASSQILTTGGGSYTF
TGTGCCAGCAGCCAAATCCTCACGACAGGGGGTGGTAGCTACACCTTC
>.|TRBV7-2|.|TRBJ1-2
CASSNRWDGYTF
TGTGCCAGCAGCAATCGGTGGGACGGCTACACCTTC
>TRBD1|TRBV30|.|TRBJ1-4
CAWSVHRGNEKLFF
TGTGCCTGGAGTGTACACAGGGGTAATGAAAAACTGTTTTTT
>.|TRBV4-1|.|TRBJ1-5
CASSPTLGQPQHF
TGCGCCAGCAGCCCCACGCTAGGACAGCCCCAGCATTTT
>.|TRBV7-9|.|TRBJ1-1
CASSQYTEAFF
TGTGCCAGCAGCCAGTACACTGAAGCTTTCTTT
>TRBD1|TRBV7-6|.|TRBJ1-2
CASSDGQGGTYGYTF
TGTGCCAGCAGTGATGGACAGGGGGGAACCTATGGCTACACCTTC
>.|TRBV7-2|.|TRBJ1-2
CASSLEGLNYGYTF
TGTGCCAGCAGCTTGGAGGGCCTGAACTATGGCTACACCTTC
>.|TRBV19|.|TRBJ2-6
CASSKTGTAYPFSGANVLTF
TGTGCCAGTAGTAAAACCGGGACTGCCTACCCATTCTCTGGGGCCAACGTCCTGACTTTC
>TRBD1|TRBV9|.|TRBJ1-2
CASSSRGHYGYTF
TGTGCCAGCAGCTCAAGGGGGCACTATGGCTACACCTTC
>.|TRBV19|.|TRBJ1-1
CASSIGLSWRALNTEAFF
TGTGCCAGTAGTATAGGCCTCTCGTGGCGAGCCTTGAACACTGAAGCTTTCTTT
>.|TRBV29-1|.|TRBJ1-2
CSVDGVYGYTF
TGCAGCGTTGATGGCGTCTATGGCTACACCTTC
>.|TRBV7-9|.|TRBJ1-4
CASSLLTAEKLFF
TGTGCCAGCAGCTTACTGACAGCTGAAAAACTGTTTTTT
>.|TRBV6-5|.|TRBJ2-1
CASSYGRGIYNEQFF
TGTGCCAGCAGTTACGGCAGGGGAATATACAATGAGCAGTTCTTC
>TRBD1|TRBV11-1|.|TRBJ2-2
CASSWDRGRPDANTGELFF
TGTGCCAGCAGCTGGGACAGGGGGCGACCTGACGCCAACACCGGGGAGCTGTTTTTT
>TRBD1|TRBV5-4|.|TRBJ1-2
CASSLDRGGGYTF
TGTGCCAGCAGCTTGGACAGGGGAGGAGGCTACACCTTC
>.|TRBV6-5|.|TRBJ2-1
CASSPDRVVDNEQFF
TGTGCCAGCAGTCCAGACAGAGTGGTCGACAATGAGCAGTTCTTC
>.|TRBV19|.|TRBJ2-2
CASSIGRDLFRELFF
TGTGCCAGTAGTATTGGCAGGGACCTATTTAGGGAGCTGTTTTTT
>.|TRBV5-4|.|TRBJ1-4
CASSQPTETGEKLFF
TGTGCCAGCAGTCAACCCACCGAAACGGGTGAAAAACTGTTTTTT
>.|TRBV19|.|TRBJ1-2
CASSINDAYGYTF
TGTGCCAGTAGTATCAATGATGCCTATGGCTACACCTTC
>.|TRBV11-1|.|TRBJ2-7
CASSLGAGIPYEQYF
TGTGCCAGCAGCTTAGGGGCAGGGATCCCCTACGAGCAGTACTTC
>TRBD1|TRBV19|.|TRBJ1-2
CASSFWGQSNYGYTF
TGTGCCAGTAGTTTCTGGGGACAGAGCAACTATGGCTACACCTTC